This TCR beta chain emerged from a study of shared clonotypes between healthy human individuals. Study-level results: What limited the represented genetic and exposure-history diversity was the small number of donors.

Trimming took 3 bases from V and 4 from J; bases not matched to a gene: 2. The CDR3 is 13 amino acids. Germline loops: CDR1 MNHNS, CDR2 SASEGT. An assay was performed, and its level was deep. Clones were read by immunoSEQ multiplex PCR, and TCRdb kept only the in-frame ones, dropping some. The data contain roughly 300,000 clones, roughly 87% of them seen just once; the ten biggest clones take up 15% to 20%. Concerning this clone: The target antigen is unknown.

The chain couples TRBV6-1 to TRBJ1-2; 7 bases fit TRBD1. This receptor was identified in a young man in good health. Input material: memory CD8+ T cells sorted from blood. Subset specified: CD45RO+ cells pooled with CCR7-negative TemRA cells. CDR3 sequence reads: CASSDRTGYGYTF. The CDR3 DNA reads as TGTGCCAGCAGTGACAGGACAGGCTATGGCTACACCTTC.